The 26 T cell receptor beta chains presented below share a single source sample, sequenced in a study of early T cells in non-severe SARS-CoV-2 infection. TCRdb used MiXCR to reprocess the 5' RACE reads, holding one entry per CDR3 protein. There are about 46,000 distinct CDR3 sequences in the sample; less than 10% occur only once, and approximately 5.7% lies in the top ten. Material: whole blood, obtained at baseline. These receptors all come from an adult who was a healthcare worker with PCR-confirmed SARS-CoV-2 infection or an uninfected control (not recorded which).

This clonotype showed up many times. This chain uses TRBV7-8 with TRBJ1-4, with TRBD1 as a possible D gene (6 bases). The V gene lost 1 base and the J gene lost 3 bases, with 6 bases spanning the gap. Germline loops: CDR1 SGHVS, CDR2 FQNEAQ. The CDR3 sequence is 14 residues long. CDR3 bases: TGTGCCAGCAGCTTAGGGACAGCTAATGAAAAACTGTTTTTT. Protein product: CASSLGTANEKLFF.

The CDR3 coding sequence is TGCGCCAGCAGCCAAACCGACGGGGGGGTCGCCTTCGAGCAGTACTTC. Translating gives CASSQTDGGVAFEQYF. This chain connects TRBV4-3 to TRBJ2-7, with 8 bases fitting TRBD2. Trimming took 2 bases from V and 6 from J; bases not matched to a gene: 12. Germline V CDR1 and CDR2: LGHNA, YSLEER. The CDR3 is 16 amino acids.

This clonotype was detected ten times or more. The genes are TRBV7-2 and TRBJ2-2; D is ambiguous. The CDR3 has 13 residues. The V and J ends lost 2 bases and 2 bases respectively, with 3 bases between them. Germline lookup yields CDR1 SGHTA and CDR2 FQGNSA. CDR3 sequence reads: CASSLINTGELFF. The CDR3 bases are TGTGCCAGCAGCTTAATAAACACCGGGGAGCTGTTTTTT.

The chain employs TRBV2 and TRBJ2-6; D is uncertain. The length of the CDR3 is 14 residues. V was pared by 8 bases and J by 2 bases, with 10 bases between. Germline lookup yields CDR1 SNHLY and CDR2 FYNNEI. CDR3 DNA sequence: TGTGCCAGCCCTCCCACTCCTGGGGCCAACGTCCTGACTTTC. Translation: CASPPTPGANVLTF.

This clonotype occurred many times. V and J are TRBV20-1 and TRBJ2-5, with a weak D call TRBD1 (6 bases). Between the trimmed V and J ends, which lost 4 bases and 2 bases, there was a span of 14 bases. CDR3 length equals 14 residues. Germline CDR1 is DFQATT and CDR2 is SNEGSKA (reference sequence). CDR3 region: CSAIAGRGQETQYF. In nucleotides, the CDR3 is TGCAGTGCTATCGCAGGAAGGGGGCAAGAGACCCAGTACTTC.

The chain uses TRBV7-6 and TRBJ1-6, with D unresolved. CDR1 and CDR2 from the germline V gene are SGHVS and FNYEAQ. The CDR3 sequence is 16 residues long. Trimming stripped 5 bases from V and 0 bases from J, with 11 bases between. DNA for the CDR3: TGTGCCAGCAGCCAAGACCCCAGCTCCTATAATTCACCCCTCCACTTT. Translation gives CASSQDPSSYNSPLHF.

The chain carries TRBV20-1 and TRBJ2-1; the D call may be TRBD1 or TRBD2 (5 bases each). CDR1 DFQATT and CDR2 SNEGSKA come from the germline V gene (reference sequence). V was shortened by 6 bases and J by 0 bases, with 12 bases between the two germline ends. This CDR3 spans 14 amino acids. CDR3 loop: CSARGTTSYNEQFF. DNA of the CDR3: TGCAGTGCCCGTGGGACCACCTCCTACAATGAGCAGTTCTTC.

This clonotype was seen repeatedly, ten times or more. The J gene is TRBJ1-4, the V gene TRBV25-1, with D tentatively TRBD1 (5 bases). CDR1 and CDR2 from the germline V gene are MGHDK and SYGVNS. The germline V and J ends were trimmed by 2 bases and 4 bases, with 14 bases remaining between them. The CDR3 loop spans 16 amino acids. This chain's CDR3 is CASSEGQGLDNEKLFF. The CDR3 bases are TGTGCCAGCAGTGAAGGCCAGGGCTTGGATAATGAAAAACTGTTTTTT.

The CDR3 loop reads CASSGGQGRNQPQHF. As DNA, the CDR3 is TGTGCCAGCAGTGGCGGACAGGGACGGAATCAGCCCCAGCATTTT. V usage is TRBV6-5 and J usage is TRBJ1-5; 8 bases align to TRBD1. The V gene's germline CDR1 is MNHEY and CDR2 SVGAGI. V was clipped by 5 bases and J by 4 bases; unmatched bases: 7. This CDR3 is built from 15 residues.

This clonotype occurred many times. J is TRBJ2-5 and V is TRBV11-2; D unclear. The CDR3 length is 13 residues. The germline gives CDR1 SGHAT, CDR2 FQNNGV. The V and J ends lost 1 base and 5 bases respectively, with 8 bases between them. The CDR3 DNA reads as TGTGCCAGCAGCTTAGGGCTGGGCGAGACCCAGTACTTC. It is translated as CASSLGLGETQYF.

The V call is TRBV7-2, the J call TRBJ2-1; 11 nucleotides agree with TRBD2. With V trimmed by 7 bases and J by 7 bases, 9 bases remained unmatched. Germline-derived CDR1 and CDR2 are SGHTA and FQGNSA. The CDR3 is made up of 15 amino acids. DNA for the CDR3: TGTGCCAGCATCCGCGAACTAGCGGGAGATAATGAGCAGTTCTTC. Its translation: CASIRELAGDNEQFF.

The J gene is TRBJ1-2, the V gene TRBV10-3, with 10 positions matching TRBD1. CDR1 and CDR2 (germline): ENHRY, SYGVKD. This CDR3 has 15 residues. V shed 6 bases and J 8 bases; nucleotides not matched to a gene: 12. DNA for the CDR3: TGTGCCATCAGGAAAGAGGGGACAGGGGTTGGCGGCTACACCTTC. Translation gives CAIRKEGTGVGGYTF.

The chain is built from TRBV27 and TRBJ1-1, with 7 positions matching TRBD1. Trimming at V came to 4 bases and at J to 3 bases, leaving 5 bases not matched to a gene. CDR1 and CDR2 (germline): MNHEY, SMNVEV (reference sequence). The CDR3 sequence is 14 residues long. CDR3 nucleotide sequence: TGTGCCAGCAGTTCCAGGGGGTTGTACACTGAAGCTTTCTTT. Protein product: CASSSRGLYTEAFF.

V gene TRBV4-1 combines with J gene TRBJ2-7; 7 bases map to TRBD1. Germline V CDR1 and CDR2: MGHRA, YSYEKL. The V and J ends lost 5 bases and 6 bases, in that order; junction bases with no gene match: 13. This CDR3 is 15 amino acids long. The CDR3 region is CASSILTGIESEQYF. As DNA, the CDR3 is TGCGCCAGCAGCATCCTGACAGGGATTGAAAGCGAGCAGTACTTC.

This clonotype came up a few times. Here the CDR3 reads CASRQGPGNEQFF. The CDR3 DNA follows: TGTGCCAGCAGGCAAGGGCCGGGCAATGAGCAGTTCTTC. The chain employs TRBV6-1 and TRBJ2-1; D unclear. Deletions cut 6 bases from V and 6 bases from J, with 12 bases between. The germline V gene encodes CDR1 MNHNS and CDR2 SASEGT. The CDR3 consists of 13 residues.

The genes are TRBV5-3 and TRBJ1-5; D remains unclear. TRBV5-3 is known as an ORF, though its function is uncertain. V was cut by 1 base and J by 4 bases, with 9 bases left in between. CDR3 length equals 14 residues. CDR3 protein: CARSLCRANQPQHF. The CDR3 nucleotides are TGTGCCAGAAGCTTGTGCCGGGCTAATCAGCCCCAGCATTTT.

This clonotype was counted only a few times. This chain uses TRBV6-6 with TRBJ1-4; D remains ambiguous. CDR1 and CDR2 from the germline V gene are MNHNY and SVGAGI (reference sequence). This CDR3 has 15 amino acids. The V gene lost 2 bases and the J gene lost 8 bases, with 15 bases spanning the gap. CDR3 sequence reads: CASSYIRLPIEKLFF. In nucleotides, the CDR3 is TGTGCCAGCAGTTACATCCGACTGCCTATCGAAAAACTGTTTTTT.

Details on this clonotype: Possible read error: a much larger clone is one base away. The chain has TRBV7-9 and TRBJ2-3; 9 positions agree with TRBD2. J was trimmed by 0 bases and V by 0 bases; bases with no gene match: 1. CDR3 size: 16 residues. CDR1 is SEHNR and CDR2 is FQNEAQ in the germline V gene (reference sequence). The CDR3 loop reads CASSLASGRSTDTQYF. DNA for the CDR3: TGTGCCAGCAGCTTAGCTAGCGGGAGAAGCACAGATACGCAGTATTTT.

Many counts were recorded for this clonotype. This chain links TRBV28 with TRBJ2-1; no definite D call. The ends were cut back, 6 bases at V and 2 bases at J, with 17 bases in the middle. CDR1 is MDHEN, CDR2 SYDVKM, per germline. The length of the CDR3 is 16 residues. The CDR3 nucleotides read TGTGCCAGCAGCTCCCTCGCTTCGCCGGCCTACAATGAGCAGTTCTTC. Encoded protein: CASSSLASPAYNEQFF.

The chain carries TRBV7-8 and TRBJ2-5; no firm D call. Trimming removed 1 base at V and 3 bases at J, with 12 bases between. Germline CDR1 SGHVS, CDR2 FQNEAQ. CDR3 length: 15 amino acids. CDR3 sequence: CASSLDSGLEETQYF. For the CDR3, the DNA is TGTGCCAGCAGCTTAGACTCAGGTCTCGAAGAGACCCAGTACTTC.

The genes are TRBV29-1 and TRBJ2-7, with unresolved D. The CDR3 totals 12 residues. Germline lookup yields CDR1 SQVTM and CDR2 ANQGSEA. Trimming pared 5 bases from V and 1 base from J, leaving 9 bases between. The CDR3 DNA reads TGCAGCGTTTTGAGCGAGTCCTACGAGCAGTACTTC. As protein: CSVLSESYEQYF.

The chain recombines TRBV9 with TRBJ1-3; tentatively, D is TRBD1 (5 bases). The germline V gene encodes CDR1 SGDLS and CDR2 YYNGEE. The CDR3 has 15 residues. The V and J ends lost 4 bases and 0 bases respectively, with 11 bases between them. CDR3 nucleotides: TGTGCCAGCAGCCAACGAGGGGTCTCTGGAAACACCATATATTTT. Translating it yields CASSQRGVSGNTIYF.

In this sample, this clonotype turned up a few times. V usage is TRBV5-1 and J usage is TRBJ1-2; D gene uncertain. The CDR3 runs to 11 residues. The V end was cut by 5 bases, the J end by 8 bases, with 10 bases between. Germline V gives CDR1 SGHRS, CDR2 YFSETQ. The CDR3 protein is CASRFTAGYTF. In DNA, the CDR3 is TGCGCCAGCAGATTCACAGCCGGCTACACCTTC.

In DNA form, the CDR3 reads TGTGCCAGCAGCCCCTCAGGCCGGGGTAATTCACCCCTCCACTTT. Translating gives CASSPSGRGNSPLHF. The V call is TRBV4-2, the J call TRBJ1-6, with D unresolved. Trimming took off 4 bases at V and 6 bases at J, with 13 bases between the two ends. This CDR3 region has 15 residues. Per germline, CDR1 LGHNA and CDR2 YNFKEQ.

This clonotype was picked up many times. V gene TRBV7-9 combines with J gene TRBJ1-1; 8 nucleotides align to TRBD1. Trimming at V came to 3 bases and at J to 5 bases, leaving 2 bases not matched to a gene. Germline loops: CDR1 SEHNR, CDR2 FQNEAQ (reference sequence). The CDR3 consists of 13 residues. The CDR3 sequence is CASSLQGATEAFF. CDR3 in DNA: TGTGCCAGCAGCTTGCAGGGGGCAACTGAAGCTTTCTTT.

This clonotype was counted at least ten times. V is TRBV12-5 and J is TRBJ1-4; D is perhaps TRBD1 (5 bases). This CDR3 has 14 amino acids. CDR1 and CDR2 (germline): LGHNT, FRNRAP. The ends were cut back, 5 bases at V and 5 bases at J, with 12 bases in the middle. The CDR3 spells CASGPGDGNEKLFF. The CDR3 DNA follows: TGTGCTAGTGGTCCTGGGGACGGGAATGAAAAACTGTTTTTT.